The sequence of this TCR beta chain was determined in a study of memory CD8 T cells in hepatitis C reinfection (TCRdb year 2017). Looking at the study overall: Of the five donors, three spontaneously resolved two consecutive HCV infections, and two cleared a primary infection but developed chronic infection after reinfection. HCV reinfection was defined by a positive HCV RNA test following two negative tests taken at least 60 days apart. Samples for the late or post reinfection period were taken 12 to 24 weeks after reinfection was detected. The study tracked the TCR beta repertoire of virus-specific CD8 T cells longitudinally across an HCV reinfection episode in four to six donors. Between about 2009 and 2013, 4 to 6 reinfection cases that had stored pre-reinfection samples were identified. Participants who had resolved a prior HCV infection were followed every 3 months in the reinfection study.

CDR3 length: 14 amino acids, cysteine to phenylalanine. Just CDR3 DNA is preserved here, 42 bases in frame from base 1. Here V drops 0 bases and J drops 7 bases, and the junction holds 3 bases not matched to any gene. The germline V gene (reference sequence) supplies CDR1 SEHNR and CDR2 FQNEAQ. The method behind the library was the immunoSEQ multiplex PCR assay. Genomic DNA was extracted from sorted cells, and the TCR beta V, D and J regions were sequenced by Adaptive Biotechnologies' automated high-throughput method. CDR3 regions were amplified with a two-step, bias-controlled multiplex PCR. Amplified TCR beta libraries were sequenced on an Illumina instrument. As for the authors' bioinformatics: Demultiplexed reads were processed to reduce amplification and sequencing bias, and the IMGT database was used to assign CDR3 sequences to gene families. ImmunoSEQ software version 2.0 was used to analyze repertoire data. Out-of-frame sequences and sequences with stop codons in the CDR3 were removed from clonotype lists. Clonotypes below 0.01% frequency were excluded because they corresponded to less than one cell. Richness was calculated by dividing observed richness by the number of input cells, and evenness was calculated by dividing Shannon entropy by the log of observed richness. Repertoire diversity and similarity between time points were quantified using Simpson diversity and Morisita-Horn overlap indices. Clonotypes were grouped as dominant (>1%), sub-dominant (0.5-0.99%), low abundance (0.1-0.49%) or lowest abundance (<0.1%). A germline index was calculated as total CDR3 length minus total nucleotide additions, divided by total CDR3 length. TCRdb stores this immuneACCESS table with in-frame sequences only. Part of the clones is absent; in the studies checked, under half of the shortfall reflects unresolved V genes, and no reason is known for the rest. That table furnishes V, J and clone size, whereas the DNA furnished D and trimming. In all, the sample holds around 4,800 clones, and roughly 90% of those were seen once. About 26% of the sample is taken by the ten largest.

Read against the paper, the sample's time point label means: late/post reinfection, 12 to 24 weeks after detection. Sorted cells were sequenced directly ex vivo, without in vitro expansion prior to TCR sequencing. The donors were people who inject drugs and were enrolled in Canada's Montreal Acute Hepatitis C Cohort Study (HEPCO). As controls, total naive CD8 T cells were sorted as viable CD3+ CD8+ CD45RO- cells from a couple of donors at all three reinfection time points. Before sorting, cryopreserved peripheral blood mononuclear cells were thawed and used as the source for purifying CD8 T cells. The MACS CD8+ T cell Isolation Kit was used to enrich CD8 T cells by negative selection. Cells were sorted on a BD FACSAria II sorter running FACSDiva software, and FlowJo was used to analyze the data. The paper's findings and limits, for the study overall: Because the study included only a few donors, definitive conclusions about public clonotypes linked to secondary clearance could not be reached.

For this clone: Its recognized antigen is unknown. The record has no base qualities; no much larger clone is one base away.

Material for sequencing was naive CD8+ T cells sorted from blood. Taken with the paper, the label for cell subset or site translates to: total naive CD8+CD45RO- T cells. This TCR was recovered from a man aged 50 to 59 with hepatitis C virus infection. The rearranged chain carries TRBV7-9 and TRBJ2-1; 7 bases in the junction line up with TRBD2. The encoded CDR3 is CASSLAGGRNEQFF. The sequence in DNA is TGTGCCAGCAGCTTAGCGGGAGGGAGGAATGAGCAGTTCTTC.